The TCR beta chain described here comes from a study of OX40 agonist ivuxolimab in advanced cancers. Notes on the study in general: Among expanded peripheral T cells, antigen specificity went undetermined.

Libraries were prepared by immunoSEQ multiplex PCR; TCRdb keeps only in-frame clonotypes and omits some of them. The sample lists about 100,000 clones, 90% seen once, with approximately 0.31% in the top ten. This clone was recorded many times. Its specificity is unknown. Trimming stripped 7 bases from V and 2 bases from J, with 12 bases between. The CDR3 runs 14 residues. Germline V CDR1 and CDR2: LNHDA, SQIVND (reference sequence). The rearrangement joins TRBV19 to TRBJ1-5, with D tentatively TRBD1 (6 bases). This specimen was CD4+ or CD8+ T cells sorted from blood, taken in a trial of the OX40 agonist ivuxolimab. The clonotype originates from an adult with an advanced solid tumor such as melanoma, head and neck, liver or kidney cancer. The CDR3 loop is CASTPDRRNQPQHF. In DNA, the CDR3 is TGTGCCAGTACCCCGGACAGACGCAATCAGCCCCAGCATTTT.